The T cell receptor beta chain under discussion was sequenced for a study of T cell repertoires in cytomegalovirus infection. Study observations and caveats: Cumulative frequency of public TCR beta families picked out carriers of CMV plus the relevant HLA.

TCRdb reprocessed the reads via MiXCR and lists one record per CDR3 protein. The repertoire holds hundreds of thousands of distinct CDR3 sequences, with 33% as singletons. The length of the CDR3 is 15 residues. Germline values: CDR1 MNHEY, CDR2 SMNVEV (reference sequence). With V trimmed by 5 bases and J by 5 bases, 11 bases remained unmatched. On this clonotype itself: Its target is not known.

The sequence was obtained from a human donor in good health (CMV status not recorded). Some clones in this sample may be carry-over from other donors' samples. The rearrangement uses TRBV27 and TRBJ2-5; 7 bases agree with TRBD2. This material consisted of cultured PBMCs, taken from culture after CMV antigen stimulation. The CDR3 DNA follows: TGTGCCAGCAGTCCTCGAACGACGGGAGGTGAGACCCAGTACTTC. Translated: CASSPRTTGGETQYF.